Presented here are 7 T cell receptor beta chains from one specimen sequenced in a study of T cells in tuberculosis. Thawed, overnight-rested PBMC were stained with GMM-loaded CD1B tetramer, viability dye and anti-CD3, then sorted. The CD1B tetramers carried C32 glucose monomycolate purified from Rhodococcus equi. Libraries were prepared by immunoSEQ multiplex PCR; TCRdb keeps only in-frame clonotypes and omits some of them. The sample carries about 88,000 clones, roughly 88% recorded once. The sample consisted of CD1b-GMM tetramer-negative cells sorted from PBMCs. The receptors originated from an adult woman with latent tuberculosis.

The chain joins TRBV7-6 to TRBJ1-1; D unclear. The CDR3 has 14 amino acids. CDR1 and CDR2 from the germline V gene are SGHVS and FNYEAQ. V was shortened by 3 bases and J by 4 bases, with 12 bases between the two germline ends. The CDR3 loop is CASSFGPGFTEAFF. CDR3 nucleotides: TGTGCCAGCAGCTTCGGTCCGGGGTTCACTGAAGCTTTCTTT.

This clone came up once. This chain joins TRBV7-3 and TRBJ2-3; 11 bases are shared with TRBD2. After removal of 9 bases from V and 6 bases from J, the junction contained 11 bases not matched to a gene. CDR3 size: 15 residues. The germline CDR1 and CDR2 sequences are SGHTA and FQGTGA. CDR3 amino acids: CASSVSGGALDTQYF. CDR3 nucleotides: TGTGCCAGTAGCGTTAGCGGGGGGGCCTTGGATACGCAGTATTTT.

This clone has just one count. The chain carries TRBV6-5 and TRBJ2-2; D remains unclear. Germline V gene data show CDR1 as MNHEY and CDR2 as SVGAGI. This CDR3 comprises 14 residues. Trimming shortened V by 6 bases and J by 5 bases, and 13 bases separated the two germline ends. For the CDR3, the DNA is TGTGCCAGCAGCCCGACGCACGGGACCGGGGAGCTGTTTTTT. It translates to CASSPTHGTGELFF.

This sequence joins TRBV6-1 and TRBJ1-2; 8 bases align to TRBD1. Looked up from germline, CDR1 is MNHNS and CDR2 is SASEGT. The CDR3 spans 14 residues. V lost 7 bases, J lost 4 bases, and 8 bases stayed unmatched. The CDR3 DNA sequence: TGTGCCAGCAACAAGGACAGGGCACCCTATGGCTACACCTTC. It specifies CASNKDRAPYGYTF.

This clone appeared once. This chain links TRBV28 with TRBJ1-2; 7 bases are a match to TRBD1. The CDR3 is 15 residues long. The germline V gene has CDR1 MDHEN and CDR2 SYDVKM. The trim removed 1 base at V and 4 bases at J, leaving 6 bases unmatched. CDR3 sequence (DNA): TGTGCCAGCAGTTTATTTAGCCGGGACAGCTATGGCTACACCTTC. Encoded protein: CASSLFSRDSYGYTF.

V gene TRBV11-3 combines with J gene TRBJ2-1; 10 bases map to TRBD2. Germline V gene data show CDR1 as SGHNT and CDR2 as YENEEA. The CDR3 extends over 16 amino acids. J was trimmed by 5 bases and V by 0 bases; bases with no gene match: 4. The CDR3 loop is CASSLDALAGDNEQFF. CDR3 DNA sequence: TGTGCCAGCAGCTTAGATGCTCTAGCGGGGGACAATGAGCAGTTCTTC.

The chain is built from TRBV7-2 and TRBJ2-1; TRBD1 matches 7 bases. The CDR3 has 15 amino acids. Unmatched junction bases numbered 5, after V lost 4 bases and J lost 2 bases. The germline CDR1 and CDR2 sequences are SGHTA and FQGNSA. CDR3 sequence: CASSSTGTAYNEQFF. In DNA form, the CDR3 reads TGTGCCAGCAGCTCGACCGGGACAGCCTACAATGAGCAGTTCTTC.